The clone carrying this T cell receptor beta chain has just a few counts. Every bit of the isolated RNA underwent reverse transcription, so sequencing read expressed TCRB transcripts. The method was immunoSEQ multiplex PCR; TCRdb's version includes in-frame clones alone and lacks a portion of them. The sample shows 300,000 to 350,000 clones, around 13% of them seen only once. This CDR3 has 13 residues. The germline CDR1 and CDR2 sequences are MNHEY and SMNVEV (reference sequence). Trimming took off 6 bases at V and 3 bases at J, with 9 bases between the two ends. This entry belongs to a study of beta chain features in type 1 diabetes.

J is TRBJ1-5 and V is TRBV27, with D perhaps matching TRBD1 (5 bases). The sequencing sample was made of central memory CD4+ T cells from blood. This sequence was found in a man aged 25-45 years in good health. The CDR3 loop is CASSLGVNQPQHF. CDR3 in DNA: TGTGCCAGCAGCTTAGGGGTCAATCAGCCCCAGCATTTT.